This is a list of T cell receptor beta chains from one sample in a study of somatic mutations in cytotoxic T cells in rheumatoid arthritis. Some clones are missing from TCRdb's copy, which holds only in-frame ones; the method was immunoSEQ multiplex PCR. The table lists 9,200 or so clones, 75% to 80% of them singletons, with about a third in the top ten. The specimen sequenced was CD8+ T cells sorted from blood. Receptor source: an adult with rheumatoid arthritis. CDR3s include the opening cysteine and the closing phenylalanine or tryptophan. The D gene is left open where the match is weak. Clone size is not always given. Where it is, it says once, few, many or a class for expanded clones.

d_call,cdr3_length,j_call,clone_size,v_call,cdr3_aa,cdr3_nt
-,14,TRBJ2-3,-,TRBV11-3,CASSPLDGGDTQYF,TGTGCCAGCAGCCCCCTGGACGGTGGTGATACGCAGTATTTT
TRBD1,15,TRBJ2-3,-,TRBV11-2,CASSLDRGRTDTQYF,TGTGCCAGCAGCTTAGACAGGGGGCGCACAGATACGCAGTATTTT
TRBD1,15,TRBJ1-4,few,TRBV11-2,CASSSGTATNEKLFF,TGTGCCAGCAGCTCTGGGACAGCAACTAATGAAAAACTGTTTTTT
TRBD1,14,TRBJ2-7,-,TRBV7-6,CASSHGQGSYEQYF,TGTGCCAGCAGCCACGGACAGGGAAGCTACGAGCAGTACTTC
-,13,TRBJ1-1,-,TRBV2,CARTGGVSTEAFF,TGTGCCAGGACAGGAGGAGTTTCTACTGAAGCTTTCTTT
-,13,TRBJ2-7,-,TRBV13,CASSQTLNNEQYF,TGTGCCAGCAGCCAGACCCTAAACAACGAGCAGTACTTC
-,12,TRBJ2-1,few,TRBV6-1,CASISVYNEQFF,TGTGCCAGCATATCCGTCTACAATGAGCAGTTCTTC
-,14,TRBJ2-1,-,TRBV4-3,CASSQAQLGNEQFF,TGCGCCAGCAGCCAAGCCCAACTTGGCAATGAGCAGTTCTTC
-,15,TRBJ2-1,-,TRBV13,CASSLGPNTYNEQFF,TGTGCCAGCAGCTTAGGCCCGAACACCTACAATGAGCAGTTCTTC
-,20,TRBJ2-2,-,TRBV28,CASSPTPISLRPANTGELFF,TGTGCCAGCAGTCCGACCCCTATATCTCTGCGACCCGCGAACACCGGGGAGCTGTTTTTT